One and the same sample provided the 11 T cell receptor beta chains below, sequenced in a study of blood T cell repertoires in COVID-19. This table comes from immunoSEQ multiplex PCR, and its TCRdb copy is limited to in-frame clones, with some not included. Here the sample spans more than 40,000 clones, 75% to 90% being singletons. Sequencing was carried out using peripheral blood. The receptors here all came from a human donor in a cohort sampled during active COVID-19. The donor label of this sample is uncertain.

The DNA for the CDR3 is TGTGCCAGCAGTAGCTCGGACAGGGGGTACGAGCAGTACTTC. Translating gives CASSSSDRGYEQYF. The chain links TRBV6-5 to TRBJ2-7; TRBD1 agrees at 10 bases. Germline V gene sequence: CDR1 MNHEY, CDR2 SVGAGI. With V trimmed by 5 bases and J by 4 bases, 5 bases remained unmatched. The CDR3 is made up of 14 amino acids.

This clone was counted a single time. The CDR3 is CASIRDTILYEQYF. The CDR3 nucleotides read TGTGCCAGCATAAGGGACACAATTCTCTACGAGCAGTACTTC. The V gene is TRBV21-1, the J gene TRBJ2-7; the table's D call, TRBD1, has no DNA check behind it. TRBV21-1 is a known pseudogene. The CDR3 sequence is 14 residues long.

V gene TRBV27 combines with J gene TRBJ2-6, with D uncertain. The CDR3 is 16 amino acids. Between the trimmed V and J ends, which lost 0 bases and 2 bases, there was a span of 8 bases. Germline assignment: CDR1 MNHEY and CDR2 SMNVEV (reference sequence). The CDR3 here is CASSLSVAAGANVLTF. The CDR3 nucleotides read TGTGCCAGCAGTTTATCGGTGGCGGCTGGGGCCAACGTCCTGACTTTC. Drawing the rest from reference TRBV27 and TRBJ2-6, the complete variable domain is EAQVTQNPRYLITVTGKKLTVTCSQNMNHEYMSWYRQDPGLGLRQIYYSMNVEVTDKGDVPEGYKVSRKEKRNFPLILESPSPNQTSLYFCASSLSVAAGANVLTFGAGSRLTVL.

This clone was seen once. The CDR3 coding sequence is TGTGCCAGCAGCCCCGCCGGGACAGGGAGGGACGGCTACACCTTC. Protein product: CASSPAGTGRDGYTF. The chain is built from TRBV3-1 (or the pseudogene TRBV3-2) and TRBJ1-2; 9 bases map to TRBD1. Germline V gene sequence: CDR1 LGHDT, CDR2 YNNKEL (reference sequence). The CDR3 totals 15 residues. The J segment lost 8 bases and the V segment lost 4 bases, leaving 11 bases of the junction unmatched.

This chain joins TRBV10-3 and TRBJ2-1; 9 bases line up with TRBD2. Germline-derived CDR1 and CDR2 are ENHRY and SYGVKD. V lost 6 bases to trimming and J lost 4 bases; unmatched junction nucleotides: 7. The CDR3 loop spans 15 amino acids. CDR3 nucleotides: TGTGCCATCAGGGTACTAGCGGGCACGTACAATGAGCAGTTCTTC. Translated, it gives CAIRVLAGTYNEQFF.

This clone is a singleton in its sample. V gene TRBV5-4 combines with J gene TRBJ2-3; 11 positions agree with TRBD2. This CDR3 contains 17 residues. The germline V gene has CDR1 SGHNT and CDR2 YYREEE (reference sequence). The ends lost 4 bases at V and 0 bases at J; junction bases unmatched: 7. The CDR3 sequence: CASSLITSGGSTDTQYF. DNA for the CDR3: TGTGCCAGCAGCCTGATTACTAGCGGGGGCAGCACAGATACGCAGTATTTT.

The V call is TRBV19, the J call TRBJ1-5; D is uncertain. V lost 2 bases to trimming and J lost 5 bases, with 7 bases between them. Germline V gene lookup returns CDR1 LNHDA and CDR2 SQIVND (reference sequence). This CDR3 has 13 amino acids. The CDR3, as DNA: TGTGCCAGTAGTATAAGGCGGGATCAGCCCCAGCATTTT. Translated: CASSIRRDQPQHF.

The chain is built from TRBV7-8 and TRBJ2-2, with TRBD2 identical over 7 bases. CDR3 length equals 14 residues. After removal of 3 bases from V and 4 bases from J, the junction contained 2 bases not matched to a gene. Germline values: CDR1 SGHVS, CDR2 FQNEAQ. The DNA for the CDR3 is TGTGCCAGCAGCTTGGGAGGGGTCACCGGGGAGCTGTTTTTT. Translating gives CASSLGGVTGELFF.

CDR3 residues: CASSIPDRGARQPQHF. CDR3 DNA sequence: TGTGCCAGTAGTATTCCCGACAGGGGGGCACGGCAGCCCCAGCATTTT. The genes are TRBV19 and TRBJ1-5; TRBD1 agrees at 9 bases. With 3 bases clipped from V and 7 bases from J, the junction kept 10 bases outside the gene matches. The CDR3 is 16 residues long. Germline values: CDR1 LNHDA, CDR2 SQIVND (reference sequence).

The rearrangement joins TRBV6-5 to TRBJ2-1, with a weak D call TRBD2 (5 bases). Trimming left V 6 bases short and J 4 bases short, with 16 bases between. CDR3 size: 15 residues. Per germline, CDR1 MNHEY and CDR2 SVGAGI. The CDR3 reads CASRRSPGEYNEQFF. The CDR3 DNA is TGTGCCAGCAGACGTTCGCCCGGGGAGTACAATGAGCAGTTCTTC.

The genes are TRBV20-1 and TRBJ2-3; D may be TRBD2 (6 bases). Germline V gene data show CDR1 as DFQATT and CDR2 as SNEGSKA (reference sequence). Trimming took 3 bases from V and 1 from J, leaving 14 bases between them. There are 15 residues in the CDR3. In DNA form, the CDR3 reads TGCAGTGCTAGTCGGGGGACGGGGGGCACAGATACGCAGTATTTT. It translates to CSASRGTGGTDTQYF.